A single sample is the source of the 10 T cell receptor beta chains below, sequenced in a study of tumor-infiltrating lymphocytes in primary liver carcinoma. TCR beta cDNA was prepared out of roughly 450 ng total RNA by means of a constant-region primer. Three nested multiplex PCR rounds, a slightly modified ARM-PCR, produced the libraries for TCR beta. In the first two PCR rounds, TRBV1-TRBV30 forward primers were paired with a C-beta reverse primer, and each round lasted approximately 10 cycles. TCRdb reprocessed the multiplex PCR reads via MiXCR and lists one record per CDR3 protein. The data hold hundreds of thousands of distinct CDR3 sequences, with nearly 60% observed a single time. Extraction also yielded germline DNA, while blood RNA was obtained from unsorted whole blood. Input material: peripheral blood. The receptors come from a woman aged 25-40 years with primary liver carcinoma and hepatitis B virus infection.

This clonotype ranks as medium-sized (0.01 to 0.1%). This chain links TRBV11-2 with TRBJ2-7; no firm D call. Germline-derived CDR1 and CDR2 are SGHAT and FQNNGV. The CDR3 is 14 amino acids. Trimming shortened V by 0 bases and J by 0 bases, and 6 bases separated the two germline ends. Written as DNA, the CDR3 is TGTGCCAGCAGCTTAGACACGAGCTCCTACGAGCAGTACTTC. It encodes CASSLDTSSYEQYF.

The gene calls are TRBV4-2 and TRBJ2-3; 8 nucleotides align to TRBD2. With 7 bases clipped from V and 6 bases from J, the junction kept 15 bases outside the gene matches. The germline V gene has CDR1 LGHNA and CDR2 YNFKEQ. The CDR3 runs 16 residues. The DNA of the CDR3 is TGTGCCAGCAACCAGGGTAGCGGGATTTTGACGGATACGCAGTATTTT. Residues: CASNQGSGILTDTQYF.

This clonotype showed up just a few times. One end of the junction varies from germline; a read error may be responsible. The chain couples TRBV6-5 to TRBJ1-2, with no clear D. The CDR3 has 16 residues. Germline loops: CDR1 MNHEY, CDR2 SVGAGI. In DNA form, the CDR3 reads TGTGCCAGTAGTTACAATTCGCGGGCAGACAACTATGGCTACACCTTC. Translating it yields CASSYNSRADNYGYTF.

This clonotype has a count of ten or more. This chain connects TRBV29-1 to TRBJ2-7; D is undetermined. The V gene lost 0 bases and the J gene lost 1 base, with 4 bases spanning the gap. The CDR3 sequence is 12 residues long. CDR1 and CDR2 from the germline V gene are SQVTM and ANQGSEA. The CDR3 protein is CSVEDRSYEQYF. The CDR3 nucleotides read TGCAGCGTTGAAGACAGGTCCTACGAGCAGTACTTC.

Concerning this clonotype itself: At one of its ends the junction is not consistent with the germline gene, which may arise from a read error. The gene calls are TRBV30 and TRBJ2-2, with D possibly matching TRBD2 (7 bases). The V gene's germline CDR1 is GTSNPN and CDR2 SVGIG (reference sequence). There are 14 residues in the CDR3. CDR3 protein: CTWSRGANTGELLF. Written as DNA, the CDR3 is TGTACCTGGAGTCGGGGGGCGAACACCGGGGAGCTGCTTTTT.

Remarks on this clonotype: Sequence at one end of the junction differs from germline and may be a read error. The V call is TRBV6-2 or TRBV6-3, the J call TRBJ2-1, with TRBD2 matching 12 bases. CDR1 and CDR2 (germline): MNHEY, SVGEGT. The CDR3 totals 17 residues. The CDR3 DNA is TGTGCCAGCAGTTACCCGATGGGACTAGCGGGTTACAATGAGCGGTTCTTC. The encoded protein is CASSYPMGLAGYNERFF.

Only a few counts were recorded for this clonotype. A junction end diverges from the germline sequence, so it may reflect a read error. The rearrangement uses TRBV29-1 and TRBJ2-1; D uncertain. Germline values: CDR1 SQVTM, CDR2 ANQGSEA. The CDR3 runs to 10 residues. DNA for the CDR3: TGCAGGGTTGTGAGCCATGAGCAGTTCTTC. Protein sequence: CRVVSHEQFF.

Notes on this clonotype: This sequence may be a read error, since a much larger clone differs from it by one base. The gene calls are TRBV29-1 and TRBJ2-1; D not resolved. This CDR3 comprises 10 residues. Germline V gene sequence: CDR1 SQVTM, CDR2 ANQGSEA. CDR3 DNA sequence: TGCAGCGCCGGAGACAATGAGCAGTTATTC. Translation gives CSAGDNEQLF.

This rearrangement joins TRBV14 to TRBJ2-6, with TRBD1 identical over 10 bases. V was pared by 1 base and J by 2 bases, with 11 bases of the junction left unmatched. CDR1 is SGHDN, CDR2 FVKESK, per germline. The length of the CDR3 is 20 residues. DNA of the CDR3: TGTGCCAGCAGCCAAGCCTGGCCGGGACAGGGGCTTGCTGGGGCCAACGTCCTGACTTTC. Protein: CASSQAWPGQGLAGANVLTF.

This clonotype showed up many times. The rearrangement uses TRBV6-1 and TRBJ2-7; TRBD1 might be the D (6 bases). The germline V and J ends were trimmed by 5 bases and 5 bases, with 13 bases remaining between them. This CDR3 is built from 13 residues. The germline V gene encodes CDR1 MNHNS and CDR2 SASEGT. The DNA for the CDR3 is TGTGCCAGCAGTTCGGGACAACATCACGAGCAGTACTTC. Translating it yields CASSSGQHHEQYF.